This TCR beta chain stems from a study of metastatic and nonmetastatic thyroid tumors. Using MiXCR, TCRdb reanalyzed the PCR reads. The sample includes over 20,000 clones, around a third of them seen just once. Before thyroid surgery, none of the patients had received any treatment. At least ten counts were recorded for this clone. The germline gives CDR1 DFQATT, CDR2 SNEGSKA (reference sequence). The V gene lost 4 bases and the J gene lost 6 bases, with 14 bases spanning the gap. This CDR3 spans 13 amino acids. Source material: blood. The gene calls are TRBV20-1 and TRBJ2-3; D remains ambiguous. This clonotype was obtained from a female donor with papillary thyroid cancer or a benign thyroid nodule (not recorded which). Some clones in this sample may be carry-over from other donors' samples. The CDR3 DNA reads TGCAGTGCTATTAAAAACTCAGCGGATACGCAGTATTTT. Translating it yields CSAIKNSADTQYF.